A single sample is the source of the 17 T cell receptor beta chains below, sequenced in a study of blood T cell repertoires in COVID-19. Produced via immunoSEQ multiplex PCR; TCRdb's table is partial and in-frame only. Of approximately 480,000 clones in the sample, approximately 92% are singletons; the top ten hold about 1%. Sequences were obtained from peripheral blood. The receptors shown here come from a man between 18 and 35 years old with COVID-19, enrolled during active disease.

The J gene is TRBJ2-7, the V gene TRBV2; 9 bases map to TRBD1. The CDR3 consists of 14 residues. Trimming removed 4 bases from V and 3 bases from J; junction bases left unmatched: 4. The V gene's germline CDR1 is SNHLY and CDR2 FYNNEI. This CDR3 reads CASSAGTGNYEQYF. The DNA of the CDR3 is TGTGCCAGCAGTGCCGGGACAGGGAACTACGAGCAGTACTTC.

This chain connects TRBV7-9 to TRBJ2-7; no reliable D call. The CDR3 has 11 residues. Between the trimmed V and J ends, which lost 2 bases and 7 bases, there was a span of 6 bases. The V gene's germline CDR1 is SEHNR and CDR2 FQNEAQ (reference sequence). The CDR3 sequence: CASSLNTEQYF. As DNA, the CDR3 is TGTGCCAGCAGCTTAAATACTGAGCAGTACTTC.

This chain connects TRBV2 to TRBJ1-2; tentatively, D is TRBD1 (6 bases). The V and J ends lost 1 base and 6 bases respectively, with 9 bases between them. Germline-derived CDR1 and CDR2 are SNHLY and FYNNEI. This CDR3 region has 13 residues. CDR3 DNA: TGTGCCAGCAGTGAAGACCAGGGGCATGGCTACACCTTC. Its translation: CASSEDQGHGYTF. Together with reference TRBV2 and TRBJ1-2, the CDR3 gives the full variable domain: EPEVTQTPSHQVTQMGQEVILRCVPISNHLYFYWYRQILGQKVEFLVSFYNNEISEKSEIFDDQFSVERPDGSNFTLKIRSTKLEDSAMYFCASSEDQGHGYTFGSGTRLTVV.

Turning to this clone: Distinct nucleotide sequences in the sample also encode this CDR3. The rearrangement links TRBV11-3 to TRBJ2-3, with TRBD2 matching 12 bases. This CDR3 spans 16 amino acids. Germline trimming cut 5 bases from V and 3 bases from J; bases unmatched to any gene: 6. Per the germline V gene, CDR1 is SGHNT and CDR2 is YENEEA. CDR3 in DNA: TGTGCCAGCAGCCCTAGACTAGCGGGGGTGACAGATACGCAGTATTTT. This sequence encodes CASSPRLAGVTDTQYF.

The J gene is TRBJ1-5, the V gene TRBV6-5; D gene unclear. Germline values: CDR1 MNHEY, CDR2 SVGAGI. V was clipped by 0 bases and J by 6 bases, with 15 bases between them. There are 16 residues in the CDR3. The CDR3: CASSYSRGKGGQPQHF. The CDR3 region has the DNA TGTGCCAGCAGTTACTCGAGAGGGAAGGGAGGTCAGCCCCAGCATTTT.

This chain uses TRBV7-2 with TRBJ2-7; 8 bases fit TRBD2. CDR3 length: 16 residues. Germline trimming cut 5 bases from V and 2 bases from J; bases unmatched to any gene: 11. Germline V lookup: CDR1 SGHTA, CDR2 FQGNSA. As DNA, the CDR3 is TGTGCCAGCAGCACCTTTCTTGCGGGAGGTCCCTACGAGCAGTACTTC. It codes for CASSTFLAGGPYEQYF. Variable domain in full (rest from reference TRBV7-2 and TRBJ2-7): GAGVSQSPSNKVTEKGKDVELRCDPISGHTALYWYRQSLGQGLEFLIYFQGNSAPDKSGLPSDRFSAERTGGSVSTLTIQRTQQEDSAVYLCASSTFLAGGPYEQYFGPGTRLTVT.

This sequence joins TRBV24-1 and TRBJ2-2; possibly TRBD1 for D (5 bases). Trimming pared 3 bases from V and 0 bases from J, leaving 13 bases between. Germline V gene sequence: CDR1 KGHDR, CDR2 SFDVKD. This CDR3 contains 17 residues. The CDR3 nucleotides are TGTGCCACCAGTGATCACGACAGCCATACGAACACCGGGGAGCTGTTTTTT. Its protein product is CATSDHDSHTNTGELFF.

The gene calls are TRBV5-6 and TRBJ1-1; the D is unclear. Germline V lookup: CDR1 SGHDT, CDR2 YYEEEE. Trimming took off 2 bases at V and 1 base at J, with 15 bases between the two ends. The CDR3 loop spans 16 amino acids. CDR3 nucleotide sequence: TGTGCCAGCAGCTTTGACATCGGTTATGAGAACACTGAAGCTTTCTTT. Protein product: CASSFDIGYENTEAFF.

DNA of the CDR3: TGTGCCAGTAGTATACTTTCGGGACAGGGGAGAGTTCAGCCCCAGCATTTT. This translates into CASSILSGQGRVQPQHF. The chain joins TRBV19 to TRBJ1-5, with TRBD1 identical over 10 bases. V gave up 2 bases and J gave up 6 bases; unmatched junction bases: 10. Germline-derived CDR1 and CDR2 are LNHDA and SQIVND (reference sequence). The length of the CDR3 is 17 residues.

This clone was observed once. The chain couples TRBV7-8 to TRBJ2-7; D not certain. Germline CDR1 reads SGHVS; CDR2 reads FQNEAQ. The CDR3 has 14 amino acids. V was cut by 2 bases and J by 0 bases, with 8 bases left in between. DNA for the CDR3: TGTGCCAGCAGCTTAACAGTCATCTCCTACGAGCAGTACTTC. It specifies CASSLTVISYEQYF. The whole variable domain, remainder taken from reference TRBV7-8 and TRBJ2-7, is GAGVSQSPRYKVAKRGQDVALRCDPISGHVSLFWYQQALGQGPEFLTYFQNEAQLDKSGLPSDRFFAERPEGSVSTLKIQRTQQEDSAVYLCASSLTVISYEQYFGPGTRLTVT.

There are a few counts of this clone. The chain joins TRBV11-2 to TRBJ2-7; 7 bases match TRBD1. J gave up 6 bases and V 4 bases, and 9 bases lay outside the gene matches. Germline V gene data show CDR1 as SGHAT and CDR2 as FQNNGV. The CDR3 is 14 residues long. The CDR3 DNA sequence: TGTGCCAGCAGCTCGACTCTTAACAGGGGCGAGCAGTACTTC. Protein product: CASSSTLNRGEQYF.

The V gene is TRBV4-1, the J gene TRBJ2-3, with D maybe TRBD2 (6 bases). The CDR3 totals 16 residues. Trimming removed 0 bases from V and 7 bases from J, with 17 bases in between. From germline, CDR1 is MGHRA and CDR2 YSYEKL. The CDR3 coding sequence is TGCGCCAGCAGCCAAGACAGAAGTGCCGGACTAAATACGCAGTATTTT. Translated: CASSQDRSAGLNTQYF.

On this clone: The identical CDR3 is also encoded by other nucleotide sequences in the sample. This rearrangement joins TRBV27 to TRBJ2-1, with D possibly being TRBD2 (6 bases). Deletions cut 3 bases from V and 0 bases from J, with 9 bases between. Germline-derived CDR1 and CDR2 are MNHEY and SMNVEV (reference sequence). There are 15 residues in the CDR3. The CDR3 nucleotides are TGTGCCAGCAGTTTGGAGGGGAGCTCCTACAATGAGCAGTTCTTC. Translated, it gives CASSLEGSSYNEQFF.

The V and J genes are TRBV19 and TRBJ2-4, with 7 bases that match TRBD1. In germline, CDR1 is LNHDA, CDR2 SQIVND (reference sequence). The CDR3 spans 15 residues. Trimming removed 6 bases from V and 3 bases from J; junction bases left unmatched: 8. DNA of the CDR3: TGTGCCAGTAGCTCGGACAGGTGGGGCAAAAACATTCAGTACTTC. It codes for CASSSDRWGKNIQYF.

The chain employs TRBV24-1 and TRBJ2-3, with 7 bases matching TRBD2. The ends lost 4 bases at V and 6 bases at J; junction bases unmatched: 9. This CDR3 spans 15 amino acids. The V gene's germline CDR1 is KGHDR and CDR2 SFDVKD. CDR3 in DNA: TGTGCCACCAGTGACACCCGGGACTACCCGGATACGCAGTATTTT. Translation gives CATSDTRDYPDTQYF.

V and J are TRBV11-2 and TRBJ1-1; perhaps TRBD1 as D (6 bases). V shed 6 bases and J shed 8 bases, with 16 bases lying between them. There are 13 residues in the CDR3. Per germline, CDR1 SGHAT and CDR2 FQNNGV. This CDR3 is CASRKVAGTEAFF. The CDR3 nucleotides read TGTGCCAGCAGAAAAGTCGCCGGGACAGAAGCTTTCTTT.

The genes are TRBV6-5 and TRBJ2-6, with 8 bases fitting TRBD1. CDR1 and CDR2 (germline): MNHEY, SVGAGI. The CDR3 consists of 15 residues. With V trimmed by 4 bases and J by 2 bases, 1 base remained unmatched. For the CDR3, the DNA is TGTGCCAGCAGTTCACAGGGGGCTGGGGCCAACGTCCTGACTTTC. It is translated as CASSSQGAGANVLTF.